The clone carrying this TCR beta chain was counted once. CDR3 length equals 12 residues. The V end was cut by 5 bases, the J end by 0 bases, with 5 bases between. The germline CDR1 and CDR2 sequences are GTSNPN and SVGIG (reference sequence). This sample was included in a study of siplizumab effects on memory and regulatory T cells. Approximately 10^5 TCR templates underwent assay in every sample. The assay was immunoSEQ multiplex PCR, and TCRdb's table has in-frame clones only and misses some. The sample has 55,000 to 80,000 clones; 79% are singletons. The chain combines TRBV30 with TRBJ1-5; D is unclear. What was sequenced was memory CD4+ T cells sorted from blood. This TCR was sampled from a human donor in good health. In DNA form, the CDR3 reads TGTGCCTGGGGGTATAGCAATCAGCCCCAGCATTTT. Its protein is CAWGYSNQPQHF.